The clone carrying this TCR beta chain has a handful of counts. Its target is unknown. The sample comes from a study of T cells after yellow fever vaccination. The CDR3 runs 13 residues. Germline values: CDR1 DFQATT, CDR2 SNEGSKA (reference sequence). V lost 5 bases and J 1 base, leaving 11 bases between the germline ends. From the 5' RACE reads, TCRdb called clonotypes with MiXCR, one entry per CDR3 protein. The repertoire holds approximately 330,000 distinct CDR3 sequences, with about an eighth as singletons. Study outcomes and limitations: In FACS-sorted repertoires, abundant clonotypes from the bulk population could appear as contaminants.

The receptor was isolated from a man aged 18 to 30 who received the YFV17D yellow fever vaccine. The material was CD4+ T cells sorted from PBMCs, obtained 15 days after the yellow fever booster vaccination. V and J are TRBV20-1 and TRBJ2-5; maybe TRBD1 (6 bases). CDR3 nucleotides: TGCAGTGCTTACAGGGACGGCCAAGAGACCCAGTACTTC. It encodes CSAYRDGQETQYF.